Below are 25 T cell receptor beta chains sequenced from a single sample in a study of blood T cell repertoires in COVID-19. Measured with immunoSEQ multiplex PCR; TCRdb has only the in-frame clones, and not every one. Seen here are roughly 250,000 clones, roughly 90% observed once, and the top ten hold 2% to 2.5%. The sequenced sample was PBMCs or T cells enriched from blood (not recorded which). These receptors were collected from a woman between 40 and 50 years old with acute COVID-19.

CDR3 nucleotides: TGTGCCAGCAGCCTTGCCGGGACTTTGAACACTGAAGCTTTCTTT. Translation gives CASSLAGTLNTEAFF. The chain couples TRBV3-1 (or the pseudogene TRBV3-2) to TRBJ1-1; tentatively, D is TRBD1 (5 bases). Germline V CDR1 and CDR2: LGHDT, YNNKEL (reference sequence). V was clipped by 4 bases and J by 0 bases, with 12 bases between them. This CDR3 is built from 15 residues.

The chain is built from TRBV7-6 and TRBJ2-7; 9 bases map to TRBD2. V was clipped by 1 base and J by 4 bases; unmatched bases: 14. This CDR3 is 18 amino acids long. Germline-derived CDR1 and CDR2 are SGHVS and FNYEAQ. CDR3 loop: CASSLGRGESGRRYEQYF. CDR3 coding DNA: TGTGCCAGCAGCTTAGGTCGGGGGGAGAGCGGGAGGAGGTACGAGCAGTACTTC.

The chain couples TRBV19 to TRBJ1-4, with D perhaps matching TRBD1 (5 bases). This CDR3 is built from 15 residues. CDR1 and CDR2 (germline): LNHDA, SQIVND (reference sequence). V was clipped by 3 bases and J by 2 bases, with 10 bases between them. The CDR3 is CASSIGAVTNEKLFF. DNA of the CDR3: TGTGCCAGTAGTATTGGGGCTGTCACTAATGAAAAACTGTTTTTT.

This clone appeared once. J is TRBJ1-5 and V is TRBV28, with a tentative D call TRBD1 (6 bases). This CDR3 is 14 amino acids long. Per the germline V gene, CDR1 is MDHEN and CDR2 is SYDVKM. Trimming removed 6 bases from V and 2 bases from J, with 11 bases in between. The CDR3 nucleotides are TGTGCCAGCAGGTACAGGGTTGGCAATCAGCCCCAGCATTTT. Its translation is CASRYRVGNQPQHF.

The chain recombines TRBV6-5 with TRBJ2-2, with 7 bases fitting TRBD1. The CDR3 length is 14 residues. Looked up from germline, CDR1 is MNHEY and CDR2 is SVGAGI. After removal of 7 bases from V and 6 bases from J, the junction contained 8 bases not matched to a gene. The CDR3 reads CASTTDRVAGELFF. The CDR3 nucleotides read TGTGCCAGCACTACCGACAGGGTCGCCGGGGAGCTGTTTTTT.

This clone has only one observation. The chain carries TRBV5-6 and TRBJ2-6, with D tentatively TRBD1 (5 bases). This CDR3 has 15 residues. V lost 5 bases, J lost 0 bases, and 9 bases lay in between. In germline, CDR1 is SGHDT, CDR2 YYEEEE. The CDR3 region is CASSPDSSGANVLTF. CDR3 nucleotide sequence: TGTGCCAGCAGTCCAGACAGCTCTGGGGCCAACGTCCTGACTTTC.

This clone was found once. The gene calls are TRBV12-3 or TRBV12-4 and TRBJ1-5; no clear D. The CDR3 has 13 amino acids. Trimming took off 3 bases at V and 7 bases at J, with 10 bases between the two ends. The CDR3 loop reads CASSLSSRQPQHF. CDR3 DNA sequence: TGTGCCAGCAGTTTGTCCTCCCGGCAGCCCCAGCATTTT.

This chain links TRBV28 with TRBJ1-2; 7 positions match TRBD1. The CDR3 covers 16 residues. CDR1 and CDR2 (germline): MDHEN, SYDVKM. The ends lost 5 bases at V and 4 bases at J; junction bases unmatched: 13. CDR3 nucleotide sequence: TGTGCCAGCAGTCTTCTGACAGGGAGTAGGGCCTATGGCTACACCTTC. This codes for CASSLLTGSRAYGYTF.

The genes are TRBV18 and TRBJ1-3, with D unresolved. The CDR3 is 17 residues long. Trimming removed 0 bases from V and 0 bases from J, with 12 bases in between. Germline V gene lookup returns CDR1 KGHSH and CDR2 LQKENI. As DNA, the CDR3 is TGTGCCAGCTCACCACCAGGAGGAGCAAACTCTGGAAACACCATATATTTT. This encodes CASSPPGGANSGNTIYF. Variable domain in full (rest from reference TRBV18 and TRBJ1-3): NAGVMQNPRHLVRRRGQEARLRCSPMKGHSHVYWYRQLPEEGLKFMVYLQKENIIDESGMPKERFSAEFPKEGPSILRIQQVVRGDSAAYFCASSPPGGANSGNTIYFGEGSWLTVV.

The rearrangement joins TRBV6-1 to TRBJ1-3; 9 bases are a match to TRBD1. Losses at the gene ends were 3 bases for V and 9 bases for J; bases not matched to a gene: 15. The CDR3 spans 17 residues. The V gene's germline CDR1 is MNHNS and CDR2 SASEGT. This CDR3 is CASSDTLGQGRGGTIYF. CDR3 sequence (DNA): TGTGCCAGCAGTGATACCCTGGGACAGGGAAGGGGTGGCACCATATATTTT.

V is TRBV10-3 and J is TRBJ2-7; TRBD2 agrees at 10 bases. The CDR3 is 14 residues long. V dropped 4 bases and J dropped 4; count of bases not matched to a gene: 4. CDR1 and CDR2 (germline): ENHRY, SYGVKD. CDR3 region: CAISAPSGSYEQYF. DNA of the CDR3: TGTGCCATCAGTGCCCCTAGCGGGAGTTACGAGCAGTACTTC.

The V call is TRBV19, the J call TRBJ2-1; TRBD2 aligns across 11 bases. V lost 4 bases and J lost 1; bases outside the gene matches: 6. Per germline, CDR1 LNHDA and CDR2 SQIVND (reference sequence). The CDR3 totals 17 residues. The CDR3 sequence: CASSTRLAGTSYNEQFF. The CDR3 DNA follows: TGTGCCAGTAGTACTCGACTAGCGGGGACGTCCTACAATGAGCAGTTCTTC.

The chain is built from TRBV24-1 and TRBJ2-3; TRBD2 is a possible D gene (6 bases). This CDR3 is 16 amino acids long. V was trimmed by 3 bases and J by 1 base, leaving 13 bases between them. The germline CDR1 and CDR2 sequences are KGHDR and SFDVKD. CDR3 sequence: CATSDPGTFRTDTQYF. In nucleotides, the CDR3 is TGTGCCACCAGTGATCCCGGGACTTTCCGCACAGATACGCAGTATTTT.

This CDR3 is CASSQDRVSPLHF. The DNA of the CDR3 is TGTGCCAGCAGCCAGGACAGGGTTTCACCCCTCCACTTT. This rearrangement joins TRBV6-2 or TRBV6-3 to TRBJ1-6; 8 nucleotides agree with TRBD1. The V gene's germline CDR1 is MNHEY and CDR2 SVGEGT. This CDR3 comprises 13 residues. The V and J ends lost 6 bases and 9 bases, in that order; junction bases with no gene match: 4.

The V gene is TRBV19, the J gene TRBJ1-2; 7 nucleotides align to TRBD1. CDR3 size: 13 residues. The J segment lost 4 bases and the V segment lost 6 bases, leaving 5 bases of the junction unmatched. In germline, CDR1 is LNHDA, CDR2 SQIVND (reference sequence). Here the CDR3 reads CASSRDSPYGYTF. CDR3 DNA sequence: TGTGCCAGTAGCCGGGACAGCCCCTATGGCTACACCTTC.

CDR3 sequence reads: CASSLEGGLAGTPQGEQFF. The CDR3 region has the DNA TGTGCCAGCAGCTTAGAGGGCGGACTAGCGGGAACCCCACAAGGTGAGCAGTTCTTC. The chain uses TRBV11-3 and TRBJ2-1; 12 positions agree with TRBD2. J was trimmed by 9 bases and V by 0 bases; bases with no gene match: 15. Germline loops: CDR1 SGHNT, CDR2 YENEEA. This CDR3 spans 19 amino acids.

The CDR3 nucleotides read TGTGCCAGCAGCTTGAGGTACAGCCAAAACAATGAGCAGTTCTTC. It codes for CASSLRYSQNNEQFF. The J gene is TRBJ2-1, the V gene TRBV5-5; the D is unclear. With 1 base removed from V and 5 bases from J, the gap between germline ends came to 13 bases. Germline V CDR1 and CDR2: SGHKS, YYEKEE (reference sequence). The CDR3 is 15 residues long.

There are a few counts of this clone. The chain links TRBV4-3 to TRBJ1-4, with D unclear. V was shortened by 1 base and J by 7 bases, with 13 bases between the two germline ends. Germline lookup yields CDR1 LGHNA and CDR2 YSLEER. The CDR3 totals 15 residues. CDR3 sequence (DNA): TGCGCCAGCAGCCAAGGGGTGCCACGGGGTGAAAAACTGTTTTTT. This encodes CASSQGVPRGEKLFF.

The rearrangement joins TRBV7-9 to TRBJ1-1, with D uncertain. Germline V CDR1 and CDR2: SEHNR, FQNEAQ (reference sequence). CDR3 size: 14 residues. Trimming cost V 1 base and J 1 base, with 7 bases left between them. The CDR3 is CASSLGFRNTEAFF. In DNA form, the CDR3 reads TGTGCCAGCAGCTTAGGGTTCAGGAACACTGAAGCTTTCTTT.

Here the CDR3 reads CASTADTDTEAFF. CDR3 DNA sequence: TGTGCCAGCACCGCTGATACGGACACTGAAGCTTTCTTT. The chain employs TRBV28 and TRBJ1-1; the D is unclear. Germline V CDR1 and CDR2: MDHEN, SYDVKM. Deletions cut 7 bases from V and 3 bases from J, with 12 bases between. This CDR3 comprises 13 residues.

CDR3 loop: CASSLAWGSGPKYYEQYF. The CDR3 bases are TGCGCCAGCAGCTTGGCTTGGGGTAGCGGCCCCAAGTACTACGAGCAGTACTTC. The chain couples TRBV5-1 to TRBJ2-7, with D perhaps matching TRBD2 (6 bases). CDR1 and CDR2 (germline): SGHRS, YFSETQ. The CDR3 has 18 residues. Trimming removed 0 bases at V and 3 bases at J, with 22 bases between. The whole variable domain, filled in from reference TRBV5-1 and TRBJ2-7, reads KAGVTQTPRYLIKTRGQQVTLSCSPISGHRSVSWYQQTPGQGLQFLFEYFSETQRNKGNFPGRFSGRQFSNSRSEMNVSTLELGDSALYLCASSLAWGSGPKYYEQYFGPGTRLTVT.

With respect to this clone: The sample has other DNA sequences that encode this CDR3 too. In DNA form, the CDR3 reads TGTGCCAGCTCACCTGACCGGGGTTCCTACGAGCAGTACTTC. Protein: CASSPDRGSYEQYF. The chain employs TRBV18 and TRBJ2-7, with D tentatively TRBD2 (5 bases). There are 14 residues in the CDR3. CDR1 and CDR2 from the germline V gene are KGHSH and LQKENI. V lost 3 bases and J 1 base, leaving 10 bases between the germline ends.

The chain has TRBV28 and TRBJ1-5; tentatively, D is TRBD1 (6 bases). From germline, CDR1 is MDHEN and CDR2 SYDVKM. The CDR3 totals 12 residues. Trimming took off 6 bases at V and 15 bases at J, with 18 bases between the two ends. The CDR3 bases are TGTGCCAGCAGCCGAACTTCAGGGGTCGGGCATTTT. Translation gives CASSRTSGVGHF.

The CDR3 loop is CASSRTEGAEAFF. DNA for the CDR3: TGTGCCAGCAGCCGGACAGAAGGGGCTGAAGCTTTCTTT. This chain joins TRBV6-5 and TRBJ1-1; a weak D match, TRBD1 (6 bases). This CDR3 is 13 amino acids long. Trimming removed 6 bases at V and 6 bases at J, with 14 bases between. Germline assignment: CDR1 MNHEY and CDR2 SVGAGI.

CDR3 residues: CATSLGQGSGTQYF. DNA of the CDR3: TGTGCCACCAGTCTTGGACAGGGGAGTGGTACGCAGTATTTT. The V gene is TRBV24-1, the J gene TRBJ2-3; 9 positions match TRBD1. V lost 6 bases to trimming and J lost 8 bases; unmatched junction nucleotides: 8. Germline V gene sequence: CDR1 KGHDR, CDR2 SFDVKD. The CDR3 totals 14 residues.